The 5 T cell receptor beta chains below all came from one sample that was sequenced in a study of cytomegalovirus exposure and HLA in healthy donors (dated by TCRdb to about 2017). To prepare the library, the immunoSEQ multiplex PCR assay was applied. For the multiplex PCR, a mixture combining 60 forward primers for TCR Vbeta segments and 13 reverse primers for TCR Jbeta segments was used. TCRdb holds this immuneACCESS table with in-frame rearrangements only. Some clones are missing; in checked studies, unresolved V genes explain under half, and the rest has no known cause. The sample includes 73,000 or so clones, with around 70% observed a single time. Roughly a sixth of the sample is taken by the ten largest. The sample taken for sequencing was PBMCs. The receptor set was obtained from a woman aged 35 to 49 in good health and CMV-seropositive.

CDR3 in DNA: TGTGCCAGCAGATCCGGGACAGGGAAAAATTCACCCCTCCACTTT. As protein: CASRSGTGKNSPLHF. The chain uses TRBV6-6 and TRBJ1-6; 9 nucleotides line up with TRBD1. Unmatched junction bases numbered 7, after V lost 6 bases and J lost 7 bases. CDR3 length equals 15 residues. Per germline, CDR1 MNHNY and CDR2 SVGAGI (reference sequence).

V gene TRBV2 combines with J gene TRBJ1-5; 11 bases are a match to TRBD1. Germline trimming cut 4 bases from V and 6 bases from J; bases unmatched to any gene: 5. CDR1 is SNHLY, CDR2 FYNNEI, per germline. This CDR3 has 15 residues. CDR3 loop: CASSGDRGRGQPQHF. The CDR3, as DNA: TGTGCCAGCAGTGGGGACAGGGGGAGAGGTCAGCCCCAGCATTTT.

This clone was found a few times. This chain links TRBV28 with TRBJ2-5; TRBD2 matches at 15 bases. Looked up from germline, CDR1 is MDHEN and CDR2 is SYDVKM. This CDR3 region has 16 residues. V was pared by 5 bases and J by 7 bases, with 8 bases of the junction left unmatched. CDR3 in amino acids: CASSGGTSGRRGTQYF. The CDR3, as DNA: TGTGCCAGCAGTGGGGGGACTAGCGGGAGGCGGGGGACCCAGTACTTC.

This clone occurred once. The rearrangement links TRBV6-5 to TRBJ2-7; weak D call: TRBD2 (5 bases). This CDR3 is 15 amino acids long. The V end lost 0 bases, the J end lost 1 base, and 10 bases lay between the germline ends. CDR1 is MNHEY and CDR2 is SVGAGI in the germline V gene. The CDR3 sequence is CASSYSRVGSYEQYF. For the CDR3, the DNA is TGTGCCAGCAGTTACTCGAGGGTGGGATCCTACGAGCAGTACTTC.

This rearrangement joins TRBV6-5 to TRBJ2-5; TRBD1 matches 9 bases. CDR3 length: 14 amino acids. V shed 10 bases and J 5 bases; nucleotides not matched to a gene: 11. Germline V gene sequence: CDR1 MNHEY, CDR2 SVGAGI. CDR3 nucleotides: TGTGCCAAAAGGGACAGGGAGATTGGGGAGACCCAGTACTTC. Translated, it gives CAKRDREIGETQYF.